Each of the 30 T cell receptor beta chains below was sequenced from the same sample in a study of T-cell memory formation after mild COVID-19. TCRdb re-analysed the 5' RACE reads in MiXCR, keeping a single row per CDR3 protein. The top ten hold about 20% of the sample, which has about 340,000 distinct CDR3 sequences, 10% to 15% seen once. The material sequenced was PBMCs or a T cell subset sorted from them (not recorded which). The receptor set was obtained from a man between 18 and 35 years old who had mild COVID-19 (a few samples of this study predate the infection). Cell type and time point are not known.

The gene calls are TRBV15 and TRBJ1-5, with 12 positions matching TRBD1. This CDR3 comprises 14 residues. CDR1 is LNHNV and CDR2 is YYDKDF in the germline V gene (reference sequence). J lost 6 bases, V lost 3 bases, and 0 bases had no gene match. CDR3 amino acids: CATSRGQGAQPQHF. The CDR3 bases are TGTGCCACCAGCAGGGGACAGGGGGCTCAGCCCCAGCATTTT.

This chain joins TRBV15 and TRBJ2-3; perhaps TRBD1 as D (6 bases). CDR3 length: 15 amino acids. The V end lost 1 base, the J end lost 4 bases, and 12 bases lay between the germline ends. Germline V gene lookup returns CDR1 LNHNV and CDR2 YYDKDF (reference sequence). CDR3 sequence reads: CATSRVTGIADTQYF. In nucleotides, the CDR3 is TGTGCCACCAGCAGAGTTACAGGGATCGCAGATACGCAGTATTTT. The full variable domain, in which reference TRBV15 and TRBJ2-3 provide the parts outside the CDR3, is DAMVIQNPRYQVTQFGKPVTLSCSQTLNHNVMYWYQQKSSQAPKLLFHYYDKDFNNEADTPDNFQSRRPNTSFCFLDIRSPGLGDTAMYLCATSRVTGIADTQYFGPGTRLTVL.

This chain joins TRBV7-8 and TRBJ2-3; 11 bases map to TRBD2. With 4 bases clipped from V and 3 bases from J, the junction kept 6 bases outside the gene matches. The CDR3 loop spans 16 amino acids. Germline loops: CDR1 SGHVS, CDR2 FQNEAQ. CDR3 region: CASSSSGLAGTDTQYF. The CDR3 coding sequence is TGTGCCAGCAGCTCTAGTGGACTAGCGGGTACAGATACGCAGTATTTT.

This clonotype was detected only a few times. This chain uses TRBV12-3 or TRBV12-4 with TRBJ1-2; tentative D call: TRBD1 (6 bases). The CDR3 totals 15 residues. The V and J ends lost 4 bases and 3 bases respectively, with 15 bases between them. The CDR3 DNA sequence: TGTGCCAGCAGTTCATTCGGGGGCCTTCACTATGGCTACACCTTC. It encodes CASSSFGGLHYGYTF.

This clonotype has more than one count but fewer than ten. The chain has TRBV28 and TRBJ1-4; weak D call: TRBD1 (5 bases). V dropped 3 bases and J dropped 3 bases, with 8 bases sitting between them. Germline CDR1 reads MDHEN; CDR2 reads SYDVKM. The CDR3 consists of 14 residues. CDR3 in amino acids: CASSFVRANEKLFF. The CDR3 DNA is TGTGCCAGCAGTTTTGTCAGGGCTAATGAAAAACTGTTTTTT.

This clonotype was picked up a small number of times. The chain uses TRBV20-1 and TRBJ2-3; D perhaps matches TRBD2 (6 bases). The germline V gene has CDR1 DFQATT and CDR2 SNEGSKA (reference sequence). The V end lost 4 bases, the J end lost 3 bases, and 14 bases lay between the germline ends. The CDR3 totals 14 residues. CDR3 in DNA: TGCAGTGCTACGCGGGGTTTATCTACAGATACGCAGTATTTT. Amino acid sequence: CSATRGLSTDTQYF.

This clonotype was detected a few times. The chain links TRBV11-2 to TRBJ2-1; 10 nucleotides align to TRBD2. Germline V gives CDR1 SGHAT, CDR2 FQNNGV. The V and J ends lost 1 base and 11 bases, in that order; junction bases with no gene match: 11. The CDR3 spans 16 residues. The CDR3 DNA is TGTGCCAGCAGCTTAGGTTCAAGGAGGACTAGCGGAAAGCAGTTCTTC. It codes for CASSLGSRRTSGKQFF.

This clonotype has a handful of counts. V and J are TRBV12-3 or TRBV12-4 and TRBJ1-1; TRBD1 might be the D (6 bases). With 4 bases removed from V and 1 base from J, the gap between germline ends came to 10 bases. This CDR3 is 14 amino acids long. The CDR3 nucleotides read TGTGCCAGCAGTTGGGGGGGCGCGAACACTGAAGCTTTCTTT. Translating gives CASSWGGANTEAFF.

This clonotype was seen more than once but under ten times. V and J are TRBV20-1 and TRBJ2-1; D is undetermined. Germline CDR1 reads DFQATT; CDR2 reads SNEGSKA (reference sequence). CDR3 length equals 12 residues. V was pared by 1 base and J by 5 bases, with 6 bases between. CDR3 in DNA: TGCAGTGCTAGAGCGCTCCACAATGAGCAGTTCTTC. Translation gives CSARALHNEQFF.

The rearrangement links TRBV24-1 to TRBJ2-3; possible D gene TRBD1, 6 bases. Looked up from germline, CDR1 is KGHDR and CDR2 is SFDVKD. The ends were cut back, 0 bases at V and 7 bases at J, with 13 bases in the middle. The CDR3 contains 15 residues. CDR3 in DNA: TGTGCCACCAGTGATTTGAACAGGGCCCAGAATACGCAGTATTTT. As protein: CATSDLNRAQNTQYF.

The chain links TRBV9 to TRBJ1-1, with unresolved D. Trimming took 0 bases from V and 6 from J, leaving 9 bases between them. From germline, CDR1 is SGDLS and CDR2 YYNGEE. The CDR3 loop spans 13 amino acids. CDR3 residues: CASSVVPAAEAFF. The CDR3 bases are TGTGCCAGCAGCGTAGTTCCGGCGGCTGAAGCTTTCTTT. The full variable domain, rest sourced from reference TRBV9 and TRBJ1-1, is DSGVTQTPKHLITATGQRVTLRCSPRSGDLSVYWYQQSLDQGLQFLIQYYNGEERAKGNILERFSAQQFPDLHSELNLSSLELGDSALYFCASSVVPAAEAFFGQGTRLTVV.

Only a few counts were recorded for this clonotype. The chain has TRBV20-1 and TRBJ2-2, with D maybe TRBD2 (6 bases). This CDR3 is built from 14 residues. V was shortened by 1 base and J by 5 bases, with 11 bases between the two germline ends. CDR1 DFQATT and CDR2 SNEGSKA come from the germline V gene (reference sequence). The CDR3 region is CSARAGGGTGELFF. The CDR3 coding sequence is TGCAGTGCTAGAGCCGGGGGTGGGACCGGGGAGCTGTTTTTT.

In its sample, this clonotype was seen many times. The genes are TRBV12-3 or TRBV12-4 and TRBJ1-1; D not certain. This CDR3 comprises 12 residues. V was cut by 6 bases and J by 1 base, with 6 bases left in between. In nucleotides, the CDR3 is TGTGCCAGCAGGTACAGGAACACTGAAGCTTTCTTT. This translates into CASRYRNTEAFF.

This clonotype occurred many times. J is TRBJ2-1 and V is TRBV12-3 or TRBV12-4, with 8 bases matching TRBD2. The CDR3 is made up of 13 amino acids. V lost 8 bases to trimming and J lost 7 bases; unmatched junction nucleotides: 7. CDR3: CASLSGGRNEQFF. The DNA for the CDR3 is TGTGCCAGCCTAAGCGGGGGTCGAAATGAGCAGTTCTTC.

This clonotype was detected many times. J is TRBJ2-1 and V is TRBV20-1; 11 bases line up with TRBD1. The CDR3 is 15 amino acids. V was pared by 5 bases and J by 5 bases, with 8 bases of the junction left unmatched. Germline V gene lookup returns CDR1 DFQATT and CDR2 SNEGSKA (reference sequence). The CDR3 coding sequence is TGCAGTGCTCCACTCCGGGACAGGGGGAACAATGAGCAGTTCTTC. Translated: CSAPLRDRGNNEQFF.

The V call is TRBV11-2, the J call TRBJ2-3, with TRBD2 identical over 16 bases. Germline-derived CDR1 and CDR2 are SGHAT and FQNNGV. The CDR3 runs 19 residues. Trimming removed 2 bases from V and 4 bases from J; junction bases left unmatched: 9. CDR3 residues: CASSLFLAGTSGGADTQYF. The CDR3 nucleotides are TGTGCCAGCAGCTTATTTCTCGCCGGGACTAGCGGGGGGGCAGATACGCAGTATTTT. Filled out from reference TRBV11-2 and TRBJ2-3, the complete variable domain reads EAGVAQSPRYKIIEKRQSVAFWCNPISGHATLYWYQQILGQGPKLLIQFQNNGVVDDSQLPKDRFSAERLKGVDSTLKIQPAKLEDSAVYLCASSLFLAGTSGGADTQYFGPGTRLTVL.

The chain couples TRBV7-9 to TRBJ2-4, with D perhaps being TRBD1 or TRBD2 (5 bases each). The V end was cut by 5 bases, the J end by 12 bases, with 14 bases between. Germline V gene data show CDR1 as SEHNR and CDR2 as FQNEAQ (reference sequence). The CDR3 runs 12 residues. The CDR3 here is CASSPKGRDQYF. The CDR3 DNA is TGTGCCAGCAGCCCAAAGGGACGAGATCAGTACTTC.

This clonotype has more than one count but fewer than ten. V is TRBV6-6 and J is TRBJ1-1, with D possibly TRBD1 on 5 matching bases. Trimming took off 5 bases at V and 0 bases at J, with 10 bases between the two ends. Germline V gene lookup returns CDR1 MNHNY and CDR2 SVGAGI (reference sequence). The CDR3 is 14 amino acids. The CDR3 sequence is CASSAYRMNTEAFF. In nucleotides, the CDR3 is TGTGCCAGCAGTGCTTACAGGATGAACACTGAAGCTTTCTTT.

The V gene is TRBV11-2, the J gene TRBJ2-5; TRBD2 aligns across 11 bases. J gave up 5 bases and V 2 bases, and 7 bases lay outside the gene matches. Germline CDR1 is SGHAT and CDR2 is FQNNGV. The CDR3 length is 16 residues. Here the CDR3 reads CASSLMGTSGEETQYF. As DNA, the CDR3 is TGTGCCAGCAGCTTAATGGGGACTAGCGGTGAGGAGACCCAGTACTTC.

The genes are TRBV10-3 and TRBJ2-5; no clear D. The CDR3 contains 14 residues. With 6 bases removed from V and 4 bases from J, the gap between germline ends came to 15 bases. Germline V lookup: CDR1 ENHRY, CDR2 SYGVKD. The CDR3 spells CAIRGILGGETQYF. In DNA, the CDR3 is TGTGCCATCAGAGGGATCCTAGGCGGAGAGACCCAGTACTTC.

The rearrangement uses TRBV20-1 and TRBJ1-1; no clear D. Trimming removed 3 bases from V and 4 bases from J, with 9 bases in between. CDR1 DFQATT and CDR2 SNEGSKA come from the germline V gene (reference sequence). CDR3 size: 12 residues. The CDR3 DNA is TGCAGTGCTAGTGAGGGCTCCACTGAAGCTTTCTTT. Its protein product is CSASEGSTEAFF.

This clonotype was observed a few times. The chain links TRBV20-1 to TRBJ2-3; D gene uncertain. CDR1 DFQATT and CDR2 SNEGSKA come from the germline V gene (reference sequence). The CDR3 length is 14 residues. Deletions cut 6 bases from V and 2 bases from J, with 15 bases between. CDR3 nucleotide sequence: TGCAGTGCCCAACCCGCCGGAGTCACAGATACGCAGTATTTT. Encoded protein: CSAQPAGVTDTQYF.

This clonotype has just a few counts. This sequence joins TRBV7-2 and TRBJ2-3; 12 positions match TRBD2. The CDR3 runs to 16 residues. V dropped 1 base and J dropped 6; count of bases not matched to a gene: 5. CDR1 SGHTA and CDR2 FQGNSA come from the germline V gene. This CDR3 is CASSLDPSGGVDTQYF. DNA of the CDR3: TGTGCCAGCAGCTTAGATCCTAGCGGGGGGGTGGATACGCAGTATTTT.

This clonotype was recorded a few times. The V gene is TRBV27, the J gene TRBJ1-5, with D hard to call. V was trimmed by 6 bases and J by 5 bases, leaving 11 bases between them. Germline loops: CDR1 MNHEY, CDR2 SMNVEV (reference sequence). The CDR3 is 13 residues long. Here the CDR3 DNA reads TGTGCCAGCAGCCGCGGGCGGGATCAGCCCCAGCATTTT. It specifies CASSRGRDQPQHF.

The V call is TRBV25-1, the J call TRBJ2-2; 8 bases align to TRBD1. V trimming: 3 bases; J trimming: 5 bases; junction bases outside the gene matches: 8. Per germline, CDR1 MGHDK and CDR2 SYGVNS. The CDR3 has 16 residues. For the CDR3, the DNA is TGTGCCAGCAGTGACGAGGTGGACAGGGTGACCGGGGAGCTGTTTTTT. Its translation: CASSDEVDRVTGELFF.

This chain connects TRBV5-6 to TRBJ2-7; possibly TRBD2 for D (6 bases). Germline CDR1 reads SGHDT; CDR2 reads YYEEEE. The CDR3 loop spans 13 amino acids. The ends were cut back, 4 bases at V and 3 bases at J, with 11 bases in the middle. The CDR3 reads CASSVRRGYEQYV. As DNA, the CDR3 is TGTGCCAGCAGCGTCCGGCGGGGCTACGAGCAGTACGTC.

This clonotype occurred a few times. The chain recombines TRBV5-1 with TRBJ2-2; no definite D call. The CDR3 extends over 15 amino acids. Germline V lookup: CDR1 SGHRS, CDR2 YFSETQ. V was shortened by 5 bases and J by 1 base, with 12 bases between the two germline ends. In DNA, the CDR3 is TGCGCCAGCAGGCCGCGTGGCGGGAACACCGGGGAGCTGTTTTTT. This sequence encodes CASRPRGGNTGELFF. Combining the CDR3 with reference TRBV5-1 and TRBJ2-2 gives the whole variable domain KAGVTQTPRYLIKTRGQQVTLSCSPISGHRSVSWYQQTPGQGLQFLFEYFSETQRNKGNFPGRFSGRQFSNSRSEMNVSTLELGDSALYLCASRPRGGNTGELFFGEGSRLTVL.

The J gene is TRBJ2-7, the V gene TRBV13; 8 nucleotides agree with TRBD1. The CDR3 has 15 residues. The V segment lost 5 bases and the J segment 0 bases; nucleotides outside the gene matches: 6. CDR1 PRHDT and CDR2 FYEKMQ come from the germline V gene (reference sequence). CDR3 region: CASSPGQENSYEQYF. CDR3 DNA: TGTGCCAGCAGCCCGGGACAGGAGAACTCCTACGAGCAGTACTTC.

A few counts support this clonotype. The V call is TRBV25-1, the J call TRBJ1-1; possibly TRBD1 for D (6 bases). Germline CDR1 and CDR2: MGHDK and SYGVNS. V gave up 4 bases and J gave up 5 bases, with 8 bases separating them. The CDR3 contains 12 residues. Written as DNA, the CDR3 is TGTGCCAGCAGTGTCAGGGGTACTGAAGCTTTCTTT. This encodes CASSVRGTEAFF.

The CDR3 region has the DNA TGTGCCAGAACTAGACGGGTTAGCAATCAGCCCCAGCATTTT. Residues: CARTRRVSNQPQHF. This sequence joins TRBV25-1 and TRBJ1-5; D remains unclear. This CDR3 region has 14 residues. Germline assignment: CDR1 MGHDK and CDR2 SYGVNS. V lost 9 bases to trimming and J lost 0 bases, with 12 bases between them.